The clone carrying this T cell receptor (beta chain) was detected only a few times. PCR amplification relied on 60 Vbeta primers (plus 13 Jbeta primers). Sequencing used immunoSEQ multiplex PCR; TCRdb keeps in-frame clones, though not all of them. The table has 120,000 or so clones, more than 65% seen once. These data belong to a study of cytomegalovirus exposure and HLA in healthy donors. The germline gives CDR1 SNHLY, CDR2 FYNNEI. This CDR3 is 18 amino acids long. Losses at the gene ends were 4 bases for V and 0 bases for J; bases not matched to a gene: 8. The chain links TRBV2 to TRBJ2-4, with TRBD2 matching 11 bases. The TCR sequence derives from a man aged 18 to 35 in good health and CMV-seronegative. Sequenced input: PBMCs. CDR3 in DNA: TGTGCCAGCAGTGGCCTAGCGGGGGGCGATATAGCCAAAAACATTCAGTACTTC. Its protein is CASSGLAGGDIAKNIQYF.